This T cell receptor (beta chain) was captured in a study of beta chain features in type 1 diabetes. About the research overall: All samples yielded around 98 million examined sorted cells.

Trimming stripped 0 bases from V and 1 base from J, with 10 bases between. This CDR3 has 15 amino acids. Germline V gene lookup returns CDR1 SGHRS and CDR2 YFSETQ. Reverse transcribing all isolated RNA meant expressed TCRB transcripts were sequenced. Read counts averaged approximately 3.5 million for samples of naive, central memory and regulatory T cells. Using immunoSEQ multiplex PCR, the repertoire was profiled, and TCRdb retains in-frame clones only, with some absent. The table shows around 450,000 clones, with about an eighth occurring only once. This clone was seen more than once but under ten times. The antigen is undetermined. Study results and limitations: All four CD4+ subsets of Type 1 diabetes patients contained TCRB CDR3s that were moderately but significantly shorter.

This TCR was recovered from a young woman in good health. Sample: naive CD4+ T cells from blood. This chain uses TRBV5-1 with TRBJ1-1; no clear D. This CDR3 is CASSLERGANTEAFF. In DNA, the CDR3 is TGCGCCAGCAGCTTGGAGCGGGGAGCGAACACTGAAGCTTTCTTT.